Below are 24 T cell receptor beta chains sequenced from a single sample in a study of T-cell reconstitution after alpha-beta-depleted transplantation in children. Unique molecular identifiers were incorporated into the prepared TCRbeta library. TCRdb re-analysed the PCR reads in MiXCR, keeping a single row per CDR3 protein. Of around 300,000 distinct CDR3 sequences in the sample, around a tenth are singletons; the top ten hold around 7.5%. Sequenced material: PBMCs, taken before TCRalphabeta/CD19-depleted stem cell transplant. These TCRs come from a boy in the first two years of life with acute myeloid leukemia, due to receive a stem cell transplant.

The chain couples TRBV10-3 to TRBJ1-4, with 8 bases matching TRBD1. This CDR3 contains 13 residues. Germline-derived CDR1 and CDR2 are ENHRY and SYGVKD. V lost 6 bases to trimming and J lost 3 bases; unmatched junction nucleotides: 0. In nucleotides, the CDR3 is TGTGCCATCAGACAGGGGGCTAATGAAAAACTGTTTTTT. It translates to CAIRQGANEKLFF.

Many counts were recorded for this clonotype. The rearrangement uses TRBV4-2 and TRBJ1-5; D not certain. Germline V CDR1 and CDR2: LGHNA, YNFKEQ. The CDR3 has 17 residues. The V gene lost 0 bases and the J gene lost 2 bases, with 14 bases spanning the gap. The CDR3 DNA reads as TGTGCCAGCAGCCAAGACGAGACGTCCTGGGGCAATCAGCCCCAGCATTTT. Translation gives CASSQDETSWGNQPQHF.

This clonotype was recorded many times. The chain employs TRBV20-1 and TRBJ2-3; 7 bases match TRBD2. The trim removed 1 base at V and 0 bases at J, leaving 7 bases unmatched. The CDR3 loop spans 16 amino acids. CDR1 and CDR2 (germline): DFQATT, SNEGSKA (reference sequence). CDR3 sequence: CSARGRLRGSTDTQYF. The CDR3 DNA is TGCAGTGCTAGAGGAAGGCTGCGGGGGAGCACAGATACGCAGTATTTT.

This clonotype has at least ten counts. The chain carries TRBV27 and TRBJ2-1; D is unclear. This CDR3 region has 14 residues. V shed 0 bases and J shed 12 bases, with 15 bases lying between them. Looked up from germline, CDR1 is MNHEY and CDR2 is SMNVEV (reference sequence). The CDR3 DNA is TGTGCCAGCAGTTTATCCCAGCCTAGTGCTCGGCAGTTCTTC. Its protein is CASSLSQPSARQFF.

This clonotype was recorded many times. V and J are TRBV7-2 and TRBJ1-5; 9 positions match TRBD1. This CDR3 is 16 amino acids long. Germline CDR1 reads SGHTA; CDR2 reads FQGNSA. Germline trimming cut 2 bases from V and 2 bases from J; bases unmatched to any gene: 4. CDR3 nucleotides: TGTGCCAGCAGCTTAACAGGGGGCTGGGGCAATCAGCCCCAGCATTTT. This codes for CASSLTGGWGNQPQHF.

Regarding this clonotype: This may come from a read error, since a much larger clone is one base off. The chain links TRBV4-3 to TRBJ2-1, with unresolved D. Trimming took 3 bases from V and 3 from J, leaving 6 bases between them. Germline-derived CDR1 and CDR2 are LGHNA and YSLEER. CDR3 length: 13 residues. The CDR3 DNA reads TGCGCCAGCAGCCAGTATTGCTACAATGAGCAGTTCTTC. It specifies CASSQYCYNEQFF.

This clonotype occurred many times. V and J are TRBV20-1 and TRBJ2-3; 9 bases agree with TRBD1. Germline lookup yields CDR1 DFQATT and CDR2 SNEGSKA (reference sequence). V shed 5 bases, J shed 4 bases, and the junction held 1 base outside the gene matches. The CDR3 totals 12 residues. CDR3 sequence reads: CSAGQGPDTQYF. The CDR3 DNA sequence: TGCAGTGCTGGACAGGGGCCAGATACGCAGTATTTT.

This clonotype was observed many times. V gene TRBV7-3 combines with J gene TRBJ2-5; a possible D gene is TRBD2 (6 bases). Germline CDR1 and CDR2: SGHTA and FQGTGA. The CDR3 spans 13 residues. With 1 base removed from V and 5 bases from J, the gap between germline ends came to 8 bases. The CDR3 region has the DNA TGTGCCAGCAGCTTAATTGGAGGGGAGACCCAGTACTTC. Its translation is CASSLIGGETQYF.

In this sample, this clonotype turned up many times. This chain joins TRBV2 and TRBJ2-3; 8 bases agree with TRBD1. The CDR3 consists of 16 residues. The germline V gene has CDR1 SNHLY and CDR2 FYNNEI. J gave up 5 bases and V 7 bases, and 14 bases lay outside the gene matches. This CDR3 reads CASIRRRQGALDTQYF. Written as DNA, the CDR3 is TGTGCCAGCATTCGTAGGCGGCAGGGGGCCTTAGATACGCAGTATTTT.

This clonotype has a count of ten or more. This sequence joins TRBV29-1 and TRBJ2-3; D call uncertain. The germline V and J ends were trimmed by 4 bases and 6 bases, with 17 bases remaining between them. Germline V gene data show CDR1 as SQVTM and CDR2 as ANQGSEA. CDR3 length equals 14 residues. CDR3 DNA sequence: TGCAGCGTTGTGGTGGCTGATCTAGGGGATACGCAGTATTTT. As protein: CSVVVADLGDTQYF.

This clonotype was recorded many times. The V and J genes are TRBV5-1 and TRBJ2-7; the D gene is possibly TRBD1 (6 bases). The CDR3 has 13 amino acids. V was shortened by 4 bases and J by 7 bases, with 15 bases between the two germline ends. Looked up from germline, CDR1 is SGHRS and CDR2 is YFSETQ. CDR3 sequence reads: CASSADGRGEQYF. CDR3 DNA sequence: TGCGCCAGCAGCGCCGACGGCAGGGGTGAGCAGTACTTC.

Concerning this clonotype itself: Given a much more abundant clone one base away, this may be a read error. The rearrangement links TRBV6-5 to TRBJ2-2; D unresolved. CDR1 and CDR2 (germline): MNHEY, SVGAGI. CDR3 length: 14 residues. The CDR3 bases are TGTGCCAGCGGTTACTCGTCAGGTTACGGGGAGCTGTTTTTT. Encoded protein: CASGYSSGYGELFF.

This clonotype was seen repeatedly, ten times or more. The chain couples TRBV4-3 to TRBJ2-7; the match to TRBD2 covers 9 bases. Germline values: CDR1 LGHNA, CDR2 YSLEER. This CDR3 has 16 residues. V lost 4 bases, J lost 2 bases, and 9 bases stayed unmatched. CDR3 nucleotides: TGCGCCAGCAGCCCACGGAGACTAGCGGCCCCCTACGAGCAGTACTTC. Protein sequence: CASSPRRLAAPYEQYF.

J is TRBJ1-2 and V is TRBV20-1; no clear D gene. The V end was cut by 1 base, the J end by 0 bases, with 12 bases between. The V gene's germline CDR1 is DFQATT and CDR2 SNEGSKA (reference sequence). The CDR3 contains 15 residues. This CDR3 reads CSARVPDATNYGYTF. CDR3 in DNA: TGCAGTGCTAGAGTTCCTGACGCGACTAACTATGGCTACACCTTC.

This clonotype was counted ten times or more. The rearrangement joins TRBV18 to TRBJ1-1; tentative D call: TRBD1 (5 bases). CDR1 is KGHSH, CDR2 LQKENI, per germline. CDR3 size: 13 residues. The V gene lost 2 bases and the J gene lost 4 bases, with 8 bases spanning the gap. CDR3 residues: CASSPGRGTEAFF. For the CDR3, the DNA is TGTGCCAGCTCACCAGGGAGGGGCACTGAAGCTTTCTTT.

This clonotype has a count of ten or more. This CDR3 reads CASRRSSGANVLTF. DNA for the CDR3: TGTGCCAGCAGGCGTAGCTCTGGGGCCAACGTCCTGACTTTC. The chain is built from TRBV6-1 and TRBJ2-6; D remains ambiguous. V was cut by 6 bases and J by 0 bases, with 6 bases left in between. The CDR3 consists of 14 residues. Germline CDR1 and CDR2: MNHNS and SASEGT.

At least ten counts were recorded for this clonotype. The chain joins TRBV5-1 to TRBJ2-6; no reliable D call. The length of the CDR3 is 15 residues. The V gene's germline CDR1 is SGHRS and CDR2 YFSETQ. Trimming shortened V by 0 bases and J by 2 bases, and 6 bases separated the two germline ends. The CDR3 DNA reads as TGCGCCAGCAGCTTGGATGGGGCTGGGGCCAACGTCCTGACTTTC. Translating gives CASSLDGAGANVLTF.

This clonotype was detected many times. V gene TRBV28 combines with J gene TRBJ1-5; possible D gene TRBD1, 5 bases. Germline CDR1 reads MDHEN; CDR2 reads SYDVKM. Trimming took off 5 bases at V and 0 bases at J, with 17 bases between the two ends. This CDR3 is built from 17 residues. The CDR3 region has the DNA TGTGCCAGCAGTGCCGGGACGGGGACTTATAGCAATCAGCCCCAGCATTTT. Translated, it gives CASSAGTGTYSNQPQHF.

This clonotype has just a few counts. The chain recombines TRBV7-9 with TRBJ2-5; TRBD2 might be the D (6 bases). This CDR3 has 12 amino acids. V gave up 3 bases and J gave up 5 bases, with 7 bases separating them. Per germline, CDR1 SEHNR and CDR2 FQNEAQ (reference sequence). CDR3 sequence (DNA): TGTGCCAGCAGCTTCCTAGCGGAGACCCAGTACTTC. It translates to CASSFLAETQYF.

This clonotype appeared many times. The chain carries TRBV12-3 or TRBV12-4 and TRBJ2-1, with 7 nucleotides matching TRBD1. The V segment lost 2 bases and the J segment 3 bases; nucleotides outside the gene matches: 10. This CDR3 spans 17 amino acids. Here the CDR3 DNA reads TGTGCCAGCAGTTTAAGGCTGGGACAGTCATACTACAATGAGCAGTTCTTC. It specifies CASSLRLGQSYYNEQFF.

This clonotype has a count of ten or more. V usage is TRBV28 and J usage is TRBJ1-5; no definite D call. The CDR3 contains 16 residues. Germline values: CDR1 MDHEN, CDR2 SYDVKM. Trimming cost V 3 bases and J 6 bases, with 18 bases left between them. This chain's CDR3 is CASSFPQYGSLQPQHF. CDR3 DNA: TGTGCCAGCAGTTTTCCCCAATATGGGTCCCTTCAGCCCCAGCATTTT.

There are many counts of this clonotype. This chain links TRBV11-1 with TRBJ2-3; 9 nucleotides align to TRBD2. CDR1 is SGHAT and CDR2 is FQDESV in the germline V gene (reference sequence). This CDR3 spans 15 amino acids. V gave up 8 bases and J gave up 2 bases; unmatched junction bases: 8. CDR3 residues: CASQRGDPFTDTQYF. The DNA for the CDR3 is TGTGCCAGCCAGCGGGGGGACCCCTTCACAGATACGCAGTATTTT.

CDR3 protein: CSARTGSQNIQYF. The CDR3 DNA is TGCAGTGCCCGGACAGGGTCCCAAAACATTCAGTACTTC. The V call is TRBV20-1, the J call TRBJ2-4, with 8 bases aligning to TRBD1. The CDR3 runs 13 residues. Germline V gene lookup returns CDR1 DFQATT and CDR2 SNEGSKA (reference sequence). Germline trimming cut 6 bases from V and 5 bases from J; bases unmatched to any gene: 6.

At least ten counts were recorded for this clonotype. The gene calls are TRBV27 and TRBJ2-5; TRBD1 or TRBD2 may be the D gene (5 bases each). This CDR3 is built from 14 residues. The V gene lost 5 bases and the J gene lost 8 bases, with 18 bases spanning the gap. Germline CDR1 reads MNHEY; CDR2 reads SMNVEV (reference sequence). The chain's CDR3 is CASSVDSHPGTQYF. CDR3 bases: TGTGCCAGCAGTGTCGACAGCCATCCGGGAACCCAGTACTTC.